Given below is one TCR beta chain in context. Its cognate antigen is unknown. This record belongs to a study of T cell responses to AZD1222 COVID-19 vaccine. Study-wide context: Second-dose schedules of about 4 or about 12 weeks were combined.

Sequencing used immunoSEQ multiplex PCR; TCRdb keeps in-frame clones, though not all of them. The table lists 130,000 to 150,000 clones, about 91% of them singletons. CDR3 length: 18 amino acids. Study-wide points: Donors were chiefly white British, with a greater number of females, and clonal diversity was perhaps underestimated. Within unmutated variant regions lay the reported targets of nearly half of spike-specific TCRs.

This chain connects TRBV21-1 to TRBJ1-5. TRBV21-1 is a listed pseudogene. The specimen comprised peripheral blood, sampled on day 0 of AZD1222 vaccination. The clonotype comes from an adult in good health. This CDR3 is CANNQLRDRTGGKQPQHF. CDR3 sequence (DNA): TGTGCCAACAATCAATTAAGGGACCGGACGGGCGGAAAACAGCCCCAGCATTTT.